This entry describes one TCR beta chain. This receptor's antigen is unknown. Base-call qualities are not available, and no considerably larger clone is one nucleotide away. TCRbeta CDR3 regions were amplified from genomic DNA using the immunoSEQ Assay, a bias-controlled multiplex PCR. Concerning the study's data processing: Nucleated cell counts per sample were estimated from amplification of reference gene primers within the assay. Sequence reads were collapsed and filtered to measure the absolute abundance of every unique TCRbeta CDR3 rearrangement. For each sample, productive Simpson clonality was calculated as the square root of Simpson's diversity index across productive rearrangements. TCRdb mirrors the immuneACCESS table, restricted to in-frame sequences. Some clones are absent from its copies; in checked studies, under half trace to an unresolved V gene, and the reason for the others is unknown. D and trimming were read from the DNA, whereas the V and J calls and clone size are those reported in that table. The sample includes fewer than 350,000 clones, with about 86% observed a single time. The top ten clonotypes cover approximately 12% of the sample.

These data come from a study of blood T cell repertoires in COVID-19 (dated by TCRdb to 2020 to 2021). Study-level background: Samples covering the acute and convalescent phases of COVID-19 were provided by collaborators in the United States, Italy and Spain. The material from the prospective study consisted of cDNA or gDNA derived from T cells, B-cell-depleted T cells, or PBMCs. The dataset comprised deeply sampled blood TCRbeta repertoires from subjects exposed to, actively infected with, or recovered from COVID-19. A freely available public database, intended as a resource for researchers studying the immune response to SARS-CoV-2, is where the repertoires were released. Samples were obtained from the ongoing ImmuneRACE study (first 160 participants) and from some 1,200 subjects provided by 6 global collaborators. Nearly every sample came with metadata listing a de-identified subject ID, COVID-19 status, age in years and sex. Where HLA class I and class II types were available, the types were taken from metadata supplied by the sample provider, not from assay-based typing.

Beyond this particular receptor, the publication reports: The quantity of clinical and demographic metadata differed by source and by participant and was supplied without curation.

At one collaborating source in Seattle, patients were enrolled during active infection and were followed longitudinally through the course of disease. Collaborating institutions collected whole blood in K2EDTA tubes following their own protocols. Collaborator samples were shipped for TCRbeta analysis as frozen whole blood, isolated PBMCs, or DNA extracted from either sample type. From a lookup of the germline V gene (reference sequence), CDR1 and CDR2 are MNHEY and SMNVEV. V gives up 6 bases and J gives up 10 bases, and the segment between their germline ends measures 10 bases. Counted from cysteine to phenylalanine, this CDR3 has 12 amino acids. CDR3 DNA only is kept here, 36 bases in frame from base 1.

The chain employs TRBV27 and TRBJ1-6; too little of a D gene remains to name it. The TCR sequence derives from a woman younger than 45 with COVID-19, enrolled during active disease. The sequenced sample was peripheral blood. The DNA sequence reads TGTGCCAGCAGAGTCAGGAACTCACCCCTCCACTTT. Translation gives CASRVRNSPLHF.